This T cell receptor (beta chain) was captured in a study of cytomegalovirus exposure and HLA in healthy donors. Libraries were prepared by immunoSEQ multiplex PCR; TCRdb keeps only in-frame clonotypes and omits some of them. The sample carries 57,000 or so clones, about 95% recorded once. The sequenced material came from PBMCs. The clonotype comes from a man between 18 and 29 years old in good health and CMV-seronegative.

CDR3 loop: CASSLLRGADQPQHF. The CDR3 DNA follows: TGTGCCAGCAGTTTATTGCGGGGCGCCGATCAGCCCCAGCATTTT. The rearrangement links TRBV28 to TRBJ1-5; tentative D call: TRBD1 (5 bases). This CDR3 region has 15 residues. The V end was cut by 1 base, the J end by 5 bases, with 12 bases between. Germline values: CDR1 MDHEN, CDR2 SYDVKM.